In its sample, the clone carrying this TCR beta chain was seen many times. Antigen: not known. Germline CDR1 and CDR2: SNHLY and FYNNEI. The length of the CDR3 is 13 residues. V was trimmed by 1 base and J by 5 bases, leaving 6 bases between them. The source of the sample is a study of neurological immune-mediated disorders. Each TCR transcript was tagged with a 10-nucleotide random UMI during 5'RACE. TCRdb independently ran MiXCR on the 5' RACE reads; one entry per CDR3 protein. This sample carries approximately 82,000 distinct CDR3 sequences, 13% to 15% of them seen once, and the ten largest clones take roughly 6.8%. Findings and limits, study-wide: None of the CDR3 amino acid sequences in expanded clones turned up in more than one subject, which points to private repertoires in all groups.

Unsorted libraries used 2 million PBMCs kept at -80 degrees C. Sample: PBMCs. This sequence originates from a woman in her forties or fifties in good health. The chain couples TRBV2 to TRBJ2-1; unclear D gene. The CDR3, as DNA: TGTGCCAGCAGTGAAGTCGCTCACAATGAGCAGTTCTTC. Translating gives CASSEVAHNEQFF.